These 29 T cell receptor beta chains were all obtained from the same sample, sequenced in a study of blood T cell repertoires in COVID-19. TCRdb's table, derived via immunoSEQ multiplex PCR, lists solely in-frame clones and lacks some. In the table there are hundreds of thousands of clones, 90% of which are singletons. Sequencing was performed on PBMCs or T cells enriched from blood (not recorded which). Source of these receptors: a man aged 25-45 years who had been exposed to COVID-19.

V usage is TRBV5-6 and J usage is TRBJ2-3; the D gene is possibly TRBD2 (6 bases). The CDR3 length is 15 residues. Trimming stripped 2 bases from V and 2 bases from J, with 12 bases between. Looked up from germline, CDR1 is SGHDT and CDR2 is YYEEEE. The CDR3 region is CASSLGTPYTDTQYF. CDR3 in DNA: TGTGCCAGCAGCTTAGGGACTCCCTACACAGATACGCAGTATTTT.

This clone appeared once. V is TRBV5-1 and J is TRBJ1-2; TRBD1 is a possible D gene (6 bases). The germline gives CDR1 SGHRS, CDR2 YFSETQ. The V and J ends lost 3 bases and 4 bases respectively, with 13 bases between them. The CDR3 totals 14 residues. Here the CDR3 reads CASSSQGTGYGYTF. In DNA form, the CDR3 reads TGCGCCAGCAGCTCACAGGGAACGGGCTATGGCTACACCTTC.

The V call is TRBV2, the J call TRBJ1-2, with D possibly TRBD1 on 6 matching bases. The V end was cut by 4 bases, the J end by 6 bases, with 15 bases between. The CDR3 consists of 14 residues. CDR1 is SNHLY, CDR2 FYNNEI, per germline. DNA for the CDR3: TGTGCCAGCAGTGGCGATACAGGGATCCATGGCTACACCTTC. It translates to CASSGDTGIHGYTF.

The chain recombines TRBV19 with TRBJ1-6; tentatively, D is TRBD1 (5 bases). With 4 bases removed from V and 10 bases from J, the gap between germline ends came to 11 bases. This CDR3 comprises 13 residues. The germline gives CDR1 LNHDA, CDR2 SQIVND (reference sequence). As DNA, the CDR3 is TGTGCCAGTAGTACGGGACTACTATCACCCCTCCACTTT. Its translation: CASSTGLLSPLHF. The full variable domain, its missing parts supplied by reference TRBV19 and TRBJ1-6, is DGGITQSPKYLFRKEGQNVTLSCEQNLNHDAMYWYRQDPGQGLRLIYYSQIVNDFQKGDIAEGYSVSREKKESFPLTVTSAQKNPTAFYLCASSTGLLSPLHFGNGTRLTVT.

CDR3 in DNA: TGTGCCAGCAGAACTCAGGGGGCCTCTGAAGCTTTCTTT. Amino acid sequence: CASRTQGASEAFF. The V and J genes are TRBV27 and TRBJ1-1; 8 bases align to TRBD1. The CDR3 is 13 amino acids. Germline V gene data show CDR1 as MNHEY and CDR2 as SMNVEV (reference sequence). V lost 6 bases to trimming and J lost 6 bases; unmatched junction nucleotides: 6.

This chain links TRBV4-3 with TRBJ2-1; D may be TRBD1 (6 bases). V was cut by 4 bases and J by 8 bases, with 24 bases left in between. CDR3 length equals 17 residues. CDR1 and CDR2 from the germline V gene are LGHNA and YSLEER. In DNA form, the CDR3 reads TGCGCCAGCAGCCGGGCACAGGGCGGAACGAATACAGATGAGCAGTTCTTC. Its translation is CASSRAQGGTNTDEQFF.

The V gene is TRBV5-1, the J gene TRBJ1-1; maybe TRBD1 (5 bases). The CDR3 sequence is 13 residues long. Trimming left V 2 bases short and J 2 bases short, with 7 bases between. Germline values: CDR1 SGHRS, CDR2 YFSETQ. CDR3 amino acids: CASSFGGNTEAFF. The CDR3 bases are TGCGCCAGCAGCTTCGGGGGTAACACTGAAGCTTTCTTT.

This clone appeared a single time. The chain recombines TRBV19 with TRBJ1-2; D remains ambiguous. With 4 bases removed from V and 4 bases from J, the gap between germline ends came to 19 bases. The CDR3 runs 16 residues. From germline, CDR1 is LNHDA and CDR2 SQIVND (reference sequence). In DNA form, the CDR3 reads TGTGCCAGTAGTACGTATCCCCTGACAACAAGCTATGGCTACACCTTC. Its translation is CASSTYPLTTSYGYTF. Complete variable domain (other parts from reference TRBV19 and TRBJ1-2): DGGITQSPKYLFRKEGQNVTLSCEQNLNHDAMYWYRQDPGQGLRLIYYSQIVNDFQKGDIAEGYSVSREKKESFPLTVTSAQKNPTAFYLCASSTYPLTTSYGYTFGSGTRLTVV.

This chain links TRBV6-5 with TRBJ2-3; 8 bases are shared with TRBD2. V trimming: 8 bases; J trimming: 3 bases; junction bases outside the gene matches: 7. The V gene's germline CDR1 is MNHEY and CDR2 SVGAGI. This CDR3 region has 14 residues. The CDR3 region is CASGRGGRTDTQYF. The CDR3 DNA sequence: TGTGCCAGCGGCCGGGGGGGCCGGACAGATACGCAGTATTTT.

This clone was observed a few times. This chain links TRBV4-2 with TRBJ2-7, with 13 bases that match TRBD2. J lost 5 bases, V lost 1 base, and 5 bases had no gene match. CDR3 length equals 16 residues. CDR1 is LGHNA, CDR2 YNFKEQ, per germline. DNA of the CDR3: TGTGCCAGCAGCCAAGCAGTCGGGACTAGCGGGGACGAGCAGTACTTC. This gives the protein CASSQAVGTSGDEQYF.

The chain recombines TRBV29-1 with TRBJ1-1; D gene uncertain. CDR3 length: 12 amino acids. The germline V gene has CDR1 SQVTM and CDR2 ANQGSEA. V lost 5 bases to trimming and J lost 3 bases, with 10 bases between them. The CDR3 loop reads CSVSSGDTEAFF. As DNA, the CDR3 is TGCAGCGTTTCAAGCGGCGACACTGAAGCTTTCTTT.

The chain is built from TRBV23-1 and TRBJ1-2; 7 nucleotides match TRBD1. TRBV23-1 is designated an ORF whose function remains uncertain. V lost 3 bases to trimming and J lost 1 base; unmatched junction nucleotides: 8. The CDR3 totals 16 residues. The CDR3 sequence: CASSHSGTVVNYGYTF. The CDR3 nucleotides read TGCGCCAGCAGTCACTCCGGGACAGTAGTTAACTATGGCTACACCTTC.

The chain combines TRBV3-1 (or the pseudogene TRBV3-2) with TRBJ1-6, with 8 positions matching TRBD1. With 3 bases clipped from V and 1 base from J, the junction kept 5 bases outside the gene matches. The CDR3 totals 17 residues. Germline-derived CDR1 and CDR2 are LGHDT and YNNKEL (reference sequence). In DNA, the CDR3 is TGTGCCAGCAGCCAGGGGGACAGGCATTCCTATAATTCACCCCTCCACTTT. Protein sequence: CASSQGDRHSYNSPLHF.

The rearrangement joins TRBV7-6 to TRBJ2-1; 10 bases are a match to TRBD1. CDR1 is SGHVS, CDR2 FNYEAQ, per germline. After removal of 5 bases from V and 3 bases from J, the junction contained 4 bases not matched to a gene. This CDR3 spans 15 amino acids. The CDR3 spells CASSPGQGSYNEQFF. For the CDR3, the DNA is TGTGCCAGCAGCCCGGGACAGGGGAGCTACAATGAGCAGTTCTTC.

The chain has TRBV5-1 and TRBJ1-3; D ambiguous. Germline CDR1 SGHRS, CDR2 YFSETQ. V was clipped by 0 bases and J by 4 bases, with 8 bases between them. CDR3 length: 14 amino acids. The CDR3 DNA sequence: TGCGCCAGCAGCTTGGGAGGGCTCGGAAACACCATATATTTT. Residues: CASSLGGLGNTIYF.

The table lists this clone with a count of one. V and J are TRBV9 and TRBJ2-3, with 11 bases identical to TRBD2. With V trimmed by 0 bases and J by 5 bases, 5 bases remained unmatched. Germline values: CDR1 SGDLS, CDR2 YYNGEE. This CDR3 spans 16 amino acids. The CDR3 here is CASSVGLAGGLDTQYF. In DNA form, the CDR3 reads TGTGCCAGCAGCGTAGGTCTAGCGGGGGGCCTAGATACGCAGTATTTT.

V is TRBV28 and J is TRBJ1-5, with no clear D. Deletions cut 3 bases from V and 4 bases from J, with 7 bases between. This CDR3 has 13 amino acids. Germline V lookup: CDR1 MDHEN, CDR2 SYDVKM. CDR3 in DNA: TGTGCCAGCAGTTTTCCGTCGAATCAGCCCCAGCATTTT. This translates into CASSFPSNQPQHF.

The rearrangement joins TRBV2 to TRBJ1-4, with 7 nucleotides matching TRBD1. CDR3 size: 14 residues. V lost 5 bases and J lost 10; bases outside the gene matches: 10. CDR1 and CDR2 (germline): SNHLY, FYNNEI. CDR3 sequence (DNA): TGTGCCAGCAGTTGGACAGGATCTAAAGGAAAACTGTTTTTT. Residues: CASSWTGSKGKLFF.

The chain employs TRBV5-4 and TRBJ2-1; 11 bases match TRBD2. CDR1 is SGHNT and CDR2 is YYREEE in the germline V gene (reference sequence). CDR3 length: 15 residues. V gave up 4 bases and J gave up 6 bases; unmatched junction bases: 6. The CDR3 region is CASSPLAGAGNEQFF. The DNA for the CDR3 is TGTGCCAGCAGCCCACTAGCGGGGGCGGGCAATGAGCAGTTCTTC.

V and J are TRBV24-1 and TRBJ1-6; D remains unclear. Trimming stripped 3 bases from V and 9 bases from J, with 5 bases between. CDR1 and CDR2 from the germline V gene are KGHDR and SFDVKD. The CDR3 is 12 residues long. This CDR3 is CATSDPISPLHF. CDR3 in DNA: TGTGCCACCAGTGATCCCATTTCACCCCTCCACTTT.

The rearrangement uses TRBV7-2 and TRBJ1-4; D is unresolved. Trimming took off 0 bases at V and 5 bases at J, with 10 bases between the two ends. The CDR3 covers 15 residues. Germline CDR1 is SGHTA and CDR2 is FQGNSA. The CDR3 spells CASSLAWRRNEKLFF. In DNA form, the CDR3 reads TGTGCCAGCAGCTTAGCATGGAGGCGGAATGAAAAACTGTTTTTT. The full variable domain, with the rest looked up from reference TRBV7-2 and TRBJ1-4, is GAGVSQSPSNKVTEKGKDVELRCDPISGHTALYWYRQSLGQGLEFLIYFQGNSAPDKSGLPSDRFSAERTGGSVSTLTIQRTQQEDSAVYLCASSLAWRRNEKLFFGSGTQLSVL.

This sequence joins TRBV6-5 and TRBJ2-7; 11 bases are shared with TRBD1. The CDR3 runs 13 residues. Germline V gives CDR1 MNHEY, CDR2 SVGAGI. The V and J ends lost 8 bases and 3 bases, in that order; junction bases with no gene match: 3. The CDR3 DNA sequence: TGTGCCAGCGAGGGACAGGGGGGCTACGAGCAGTACTTC. Translation gives CASEGQGGYEQYF.

V usage is TRBV27 and J usage is TRBJ1-1; 9 bases match TRBD1. V was pared by 5 bases and J by 6 bases, with 4 bases of the junction left unmatched. The germline gives CDR1 MNHEY, CDR2 SMNVEV (reference sequence). The CDR3 is 13 amino acids. In DNA form, the CDR3 reads TGTGCCAGCAGTATAAACAGGGGGCCTGAAGCTTTCTTT. As protein: CASSINRGPEAFF.

This clone was seen only once. The gene calls are TRBV25-1 and TRBJ2-1; possibly TRBD2 for D (6 bases). The CDR3 covers 16 residues. Germline V CDR1 and CDR2: MGHDK, SYGVNS. V was trimmed by 4 bases and J by 0 bases, leaving 13 bases between them. CDR3 coding DNA: TGTGCCAGCAGTGCTCGTTCCGGGGGCTCCTACAATGAGCAGTTCTTC. Residues: CASSARSGGSYNEQFF. Together with reference TRBV25-1 and TRBJ2-1, the CDR3 gives the full variable domain: EADIYQTPRYLVIGTGKKITLECSQTMGHDKMYWYQQDPGMELHLIHYSYGVNSTEKGDLSSESTVSRIRTEHFPLTLESARPSHTSQYLCASSARSGGSYNEQFFGPGTRLTVL.

The J gene is TRBJ2-6, the V gene TRBV27; no definite D call. Germline V lookup: CDR1 MNHEY, CDR2 SMNVEV (reference sequence). The CDR3 covers 13 residues. Trimming took off 5 bases at V and 2 bases at J, with 4 bases between the two ends. CDR3 region: CASSRAGANVLTF. As DNA, the CDR3 is TGTGCCAGCAGTCGGGCTGGGGCCAACGTCCTGACTTTC.

The chain carries TRBV19 and TRBJ2-2, with TRBD1 as a possible D gene (5 bases). CDR1 LNHDA and CDR2 SQIVND come from the germline V gene (reference sequence). The ends were cut back, 11 bases at V and 5 bases at J, with 12 bases in the middle. The CDR3 runs 12 residues. CDR3 protein: CAVPGWTGELFF. The CDR3 coding sequence is TGTGCCGTACCAGGGTGGACCGGGGAGCTGTTTTTT.

The J gene is TRBJ2-7, the V gene TRBV4-2, with D possibly being TRBD1 (6 bases). The CDR3 covers 14 residues. Per germline, CDR1 LGHNA and CDR2 YNFKEQ. Trimming removed 3 bases at V and 2 bases at J, with 11 bases between. CDR3 bases: TGTGCCAGCAGCCAGGAGACAGGACCCTACGAGCAGTACTTC. Its protein product is CASSQETGPYEQYF.

The chain links TRBV6-5 to TRBJ1-2; perhaps TRBD1 as D (5 bases). Germline V gene sequence: CDR1 MNHEY, CDR2 SVGAGI. V lost 6 bases, J lost 4 bases, and 15 bases lay in between. The CDR3 is 14 amino acids. CDR3 coding DNA: TGTGCCAGCAGAATACAGGAGTCCCCCTATGGCTACACCTTC. It specifies CASRIQESPYGYTF.

The chain links TRBV11-1 to TRBJ2-3; maybe TRBD1 (6 bases). The CDR3 is 14 amino acids. The germline gives CDR1 SGHAT, CDR2 FQDESV (reference sequence). V lost 2 bases, J lost 8 bases, and 14 bases lay in between. CDR3: CASSLIRGSGTQYF. CDR3 DNA: TGTGCCAGCAGCTTAATCAGGGGCTCAGGTACGCAGTATTTT.